The 14 T cell receptor beta chains below were found in one sample sequenced in a study of blood T cell repertoires in COVID-19. TCRdb's copy holds only in-frame clones and misses some; the assay was immunoSEQ multiplex PCR. This sample has approximately 200,000 clones, with approximately 80% found just once. Material: PBMCs or T cells enriched from blood (not recorded which). The receptors were sampled from a man in his 60s who had recovered from COVID-19.

V is TRBV5-6 and J is TRBJ1-5, with TRBD1 matching over 7 bases. V shed 4 bases, J shed 11 bases, and the junction held 15 bases outside the gene matches. Germline V lookup: CDR1 SGHDT, CDR2 YYEEEE. This CDR3 spans 15 amino acids. CDR3 residues: CASSTGAVLQGAQHF. CDR3 nucleotides: TGTGCCAGCAGCACGGGGGCCGTTCTCCAGGGGGCCCAGCATTTT.

This clone was seen repeatedly, ten times or more. V is TRBV6-4 and J is TRBJ2-1; 12 bases agree with TRBD2. J gave up 9 bases and V 3 bases, and 6 bases lay outside the gene matches. The germline gives CDR1 MRHNA, CDR2 SNTAGT. This CDR3 region has 15 residues. This chain's CDR3 is CASSEASGGAGEQFF. The CDR3 DNA reads TGTGCCAGCAGTGAGGCTAGCGGGGGGGCCGGTGAGCAGTTCTTC.

This clone was detected only once. The chain recombines TRBV6-5 with TRBJ1-1; 7 nucleotides align to TRBD1. Germline loops: CDR1 MNHEY, CDR2 SVGAGI. V gave up 6 bases and J gave up 3 bases; unmatched junction bases: 7. CDR3 size: 14 residues. The CDR3: CASRAQGGDTEAFF. For the CDR3, the DNA is TGTGCCAGCAGGGCCCAGGGGGGTGACACTGAAGCTTTCTTT.

The chain couples TRBV7-9 to TRBJ1-2; no definite D call. The CDR3 runs to 14 residues. CDR1 is SEHNR, CDR2 FQNEAQ, per germline (reference sequence). Trimming stripped 2 bases from V and 4 bases from J, with 11 bases between. CDR3 protein: CASSLSGVPYGYTF. The CDR3 bases are TGTGCCAGCAGCTTATCCGGGGTACCCTATGGCTACACCTTC.

The chain recombines TRBV20-1 with TRBJ1-5, with D perhaps matching TRBD1 (5 bases). This CDR3 spans 12 amino acids. Trimming removed 3 bases at V and 5 bases at J, with 8 bases between. Looked up from germline, CDR1 is DFQATT and CDR2 is SNEGSKA (reference sequence). CDR3 amino acids: CSASAGDQPQHF. The CDR3 DNA sequence: TGCAGTGCTAGTGCGGGGGATCAGCCCCAGCATTTT.

The CDR3 DNA is TGTGCCAGCAGCCCGGACAGGGGATTGAGGGAGACCCAGTACTTC. Translated, it gives CASSPDRGLRETQYF. The chain recombines TRBV5-6 with TRBJ2-5; the match to TRBD1 covers 9 bases. After removal of 4 bases from V and 5 bases from J, the junction contained 9 bases not matched to a gene. Germline loops: CDR1 SGHDT, CDR2 YYEEEE. This CDR3 comprises 15 residues.

The chain carries TRBV5-1 and TRBJ2-3; TRBD2 matches 9 bases. V dropped 1 base and J dropped 2; count of bases not matched to a gene: 5. CDR1 SGHRS and CDR2 YFSETQ come from the germline V gene. The CDR3 sequence is 16 residues long. The CDR3 DNA reads as TGCGCCAGCAGCTTGTATCTAGCGGGGAACACAGATACGCAGTATTTT. This sequence encodes CASSLYLAGNTDTQYF.

Only one count was recorded for this clone. The chain recombines TRBV11-3 with TRBJ1-1, with 7 bases identical to TRBD1. CDR3 size: 12 residues. V was pared by 5 bases and J by 9 bases, with 6 bases of the junction left unmatched. Per germline, CDR1 SGHNT and CDR2 YENEEA. The CDR3 sequence: CASSLDRDKAFF. For the CDR3, the DNA is TGTGCCAGCAGCCTTGACAGGGATAAAGCTTTCTTT.

V usage is TRBV30 and J usage is TRBJ1-1; TRBD1 aligns across 7 bases. Germline lookup yields CDR1 GTSNPN and CDR2 SVGIG (reference sequence). The CDR3 loop spans 14 amino acids. Trimming removed 4 bases from V and 10 bases from J; junction bases left unmatched: 15. The CDR3, as DNA: TGTGCCTGGACCCCAAGGGCCGGGACAGTGACAGCTTTCTTT. Protein sequence: CAWTPRAGTVTAFF.

The chain uses TRBV9 and TRBJ2-3; D is perhaps TRBD2 (7 bases). The CDR3 has 16 amino acids. The V gene's germline CDR1 is SGDLS and CDR2 YYNGEE. Deletions cut 3 bases from V and 6 bases from J, with 20 bases between. CDR3 DNA: TGTGCCAGCAGCGCGGGGGGACATGAACGAGGTGATACGCAGTATTTT. Protein sequence: CASSAGGHERGDTQYF.

The rearrangement joins TRBV10-3 to TRBJ1-2; D not resolved. Deletions cut 2 bases from V and 3 bases from J, with 10 bases between. The CDR3 is made up of 14 amino acids. CDR1 ENHRY and CDR2 SYGVKD come from the germline V gene. The CDR3 nucleotides read TGTGCCATCAGTGAGGGGAGTCACGACTATGGCTACACCTTC. Protein product: CAISEGSHDYGYTF.

This clone has a single count. This chain links TRBV2 with TRBJ2-5; the match to TRBD1 covers 7 bases. The CDR3 has 13 amino acids. V shed 5 bases, J shed 3 bases, and the junction held 3 bases outside the gene matches. Germline CDR1 and CDR2: SNHLY and FYNNEI. CDR3 protein: CASSRDSEETQYF. In DNA, the CDR3 is TGTGCCAGCAGTCGGGACAGCGAAGAGACCCAGTACTTC.

This sequence joins TRBV11-3 and TRBJ1-2; 9 bases map to TRBD1. After removal of 5 bases from V and 5 bases from J, the junction contained 6 bases not matched to a gene. This CDR3 has 14 residues. Looked up from germline, CDR1 is SGHNT and CDR2 is YENEEA. CDR3: CASSKDRGRYGYTF. The CDR3 nucleotides read TGTGCCAGCAGCAAGGACAGGGGTAGATATGGCTACACCTTC.

This clone was counted many times. This sample also contains other DNA sequences that code for the same CDR3. The J gene is TRBJ2-2, the V gene TRBV7-2; TRBD1 agrees at 7 bases. Germline V lookup: CDR1 SGHTA, CDR2 FQGNSA. After removal of 3 bases from V and 5 bases from J, the junction contained 6 bases not matched to a gene. There are 15 residues in the CDR3. Here the CDR3 reads CASSFRQGNTGELFF. In nucleotides, the CDR3 is TGTGCCAGCAGCTTTCGACAGGGAAATACCGGGGAGCTGTTTTTT.